A single sample gave rise to the 18 T cell receptor beta chains below, sequenced in a study of breast tumors, draining lymph nodes, adjacent tissues. Samples came from axillary lymph nodes draining the breast cancer. MiXCR was run by TCRdb on the multiplex PCR reads, yielding one entry per CDR3 protein. The sample holds 200,000 or so distinct CDR3 sequences; 31% are singletons and the top ten take about 4.5%. Material for sequencing was axillary lymph node tissue. Receptors were obtained from a female donor with breast cancer. Some clones in this sample may be carry-over from other donors' samples.

This chain connects TRBV19 to TRBJ1-6; a possible D gene is TRBD1 (5 bases). CDR1 and CDR2 from the germline V gene are LNHDA and SQIVND (reference sequence). The V end lost 3 bases, the J end lost 6 bases, and 15 bases lay between the germline ends. This CDR3 is built from 16 residues. In DNA form, the CDR3 reads TGTGCCAGTAGTATTCTCGGGGGGACTGGTAATTCACCCCTCCACTTT. It encodes CASSILGGTGNSPLHF.

This sequence joins TRBV7-3 and TRBJ2-5, with D perhaps TRBD2 (6 bases). The CDR3 spans 15 residues. Trimming removed 2 bases from V and 4 bases from J, with 14 bases in between. Per the germline V gene, CDR1 is SGHTA and CDR2 is FQGTGA. Written as DNA, the CDR3 is TGTGCCAGCAGCTTACGGGCCGGAGGGGTAGAGACCCAGTACTTC. Its translation: CASSLRAGGVETQYF. The whole variable domain, remainder taken from reference TRBV7-3 and TRBJ2-5, is GAGVSQTPSNKVTEKGKYVELRCDPISGHTALYWYRQSLGQGPEFLIYFQGTGAADDSGLPNDRFFAVRPEGSVSTLKIQRTERGDSAVYLCASSLRAGGVETQYFGPGTRLLVL.

The chain combines TRBV7-3 with TRBJ1-4, with 9 bases fitting TRBD1. J lost 3 bases, V lost 2 bases, and 4 bases had no gene match. The CDR3 runs 16 residues. Germline CDR1 SGHTA, CDR2 FQGTGA. The CDR3 protein is CASSLGGQGPNEKLFF. The CDR3 DNA is TGTGCCAGCAGCTTAGGGGGACAGGGACCTAATGAAAAACTGTTTTTT.

This clonotype was recorded many times. CDR3 protein: CASRERTGGGGEQFF. The CDR3 bases are TGTGCCAGCAGGGAGAGGACAGGGGGCGGAGGGGAGCAGTTCTTC. The chain uses TRBV2 and TRBJ2-1, with TRBD1 matching over 11 bases. CDR1 and CDR2 (germline): SNHLY, FYNNEI. The CDR3 length is 15 residues. J was trimmed by 10 bases and V by 6 bases; bases with no gene match: 11.

In the case of this clonotype: Compared with germline, one end of the junction differs, possibly owing to a read error. The chain links TRBV18 to TRBJ1-3, with 8 nucleotides matching TRBD1. Per germline, CDR1 KGHSH and CDR2 LQKENI. This CDR3 contains 16 residues. The CDR3 protein is CTSSSTGGVFGNTIYF. The DNA for the CDR3 is TGTACCAGCTCGTCCACAGGGGGAGTCTTTGGAAACACCATATATTTT.

This chain joins TRBV5-4 and TRBJ2-2; 9 nucleotides line up with TRBD2. Per germline, CDR1 SGHNT and CDR2 YYREEE (reference sequence). The CDR3 spans 15 residues. Trimming removed 4 bases from V and 1 base from J; junction bases left unmatched: 2. The CDR3 nucleotides are TGTGCCAGCAGCCCTAGCGGGGAGAACACCGGGGAGCTGTTTTTT. It is translated as CASSPSGENTGELFF.

This rearrangement joins TRBV6-2 or TRBV6-3 to TRBJ2-7, with TRBD2 as a possible D gene (6 bases). Trimming took off 5 bases at V and 7 bases at J, with 18 bases between the two ends. Germline V gene sequence: CDR1 MNHEY, CDR2 SVGEGT. The CDR3 contains 14 residues. CDR3 residues: CASSLWTSGVEQYF. CDR3 nucleotides: TGTGCCAGCAGTCTTTGGACATCGGGAGTAGAGCAGTACTTC.

Comments on this clonotype: Being one base from a much bigger clone, this may be a read error. The chain couples TRBV6-6 to TRBJ2-7; TRBD1 aligns across 8 bases. Germline V gene lookup returns CDR1 MNHNY and CDR2 SVGAGI (reference sequence). V trimming: 6 bases; J trimming: 4 bases; junction bases outside the gene matches: 11. The CDR3 length is 15 residues. The CDR3: CASSDAGQGSYEQYF. The CDR3 bases are TGTGCCAGCAGCGACGCCGGACAGGGATCTTACGAGCAGTACTTC.

This clonotype was detected ten times or more. This CDR3 reads CASSVGLAGFQETQYF. Written as DNA, the CDR3 is TGTGCCAGCAGCGTAGGACTAGCGGGGTTCCAAGAGACCCAGTACTTC. J is TRBJ2-5 and V is TRBV9; 11 positions match TRBD2. Unmatched junction bases numbered 2, after V lost 0 bases and J lost 1 base. CDR1 and CDR2 (germline): SGDLS, YYNGEE. CDR3 length: 16 residues.

The V and J genes are TRBV2 and TRBJ2-5; D ambiguous. The germline gives CDR1 SNHLY, CDR2 FYNNEI. The CDR3 loop spans 15 amino acids. Trimming took off 4 bases at V and 14 bases at J, with 26 bases between the two ends. The CDR3 sequence: CASSVDLGGGETIYF. The CDR3 DNA sequence: TGTGCCAGCAGTGTAGATCTCGGTGGTGGCGAGACCATTTACTTC.

There are many counts of this clonotype. The chain combines TRBV5-1 with TRBJ2-1; 7 bases match TRBD1. Germline values: CDR1 SGHRS, CDR2 YFSETQ. J gave up 5 bases and V 6 bases, and 17 bases lay outside the gene matches. CDR3 length equals 17 residues. The CDR3: CASTLDKTGNFHNEQFF. CDR3 sequence (DNA): TGCGCCAGCACCCTAGATAAGACAGGGAATTTTCACAATGAGCAGTTCTTC. Supplemented by reference TRBV5-1 and TRBJ2-1, the full variable domain reads KAGVTQTPRYLIKTRGQQVTLSCSPISGHRSVSWYQQTPGQGLQFLFEYFSETQRNKGNFPGRFSGRQFSNSRSEMNVSTLELGDSALYLCASTLDKTGNFHNEQFFGPGTRLTVL.

With regard to this clonotype: A much larger clone differs from this one at a single base, so this may be a read error. DNA of the CDR3: TGCAGTGCTATACCGGGACAGGGGGCTGCGACCCAGTACTTC. Translating gives CSAIPGQGAATQYF. The chain has TRBV20-1 and TRBJ2-5, with 12 positions matching TRBD1. J was trimmed by 7 bases and V by 4 bases; bases with no gene match: 7. The V gene's germline CDR1 is DFQATT and CDR2 SNEGSKA (reference sequence). This CDR3 is 14 amino acids long.

This clonotype showed up many times. This rearrangement joins TRBV20-1 to TRBJ2-1, with D hard to call. Trimming removed 1 base from V and 0 bases from J, with 13 bases in between. The CDR3 is 16 residues long. Looked up from germline, CDR1 is DFQATT and CDR2 is SNEGSKA (reference sequence). CDR3 amino acids: CSARGLGTSSYNEQFF. The CDR3 coding sequence is TGCAGTGCTAGAGGATTGGGAACGAGCTCCTACAATGAGCAGTTCTTC.

Sample share makes this clonotype large. The V and J genes are TRBV10-3 and TRBJ2-7; unclear D gene. The V gene lost 6 bases and the J gene lost 5 bases, with 11 bases spanning the gap. The CDR3 runs to 12 residues. Germline CDR1 is ENHRY and CDR2 is SYGVKD. The CDR3, as DNA: TGTGCCATCAGGGACCAGTCGGACGAGCAGTACTTC. This sequence encodes CAIRDQSDEQYF.

Ten or more counts support this clonotype. The chain is built from TRBV29-1 and TRBJ2-3; no definite D call. The germline gives CDR1 SQVTM, CDR2 ANQGSEA. Deletions cut 4 bases from V and 4 bases from J, with 9 bases between. This CDR3 has 12 residues. CDR3 residues: CSVGLAPDTQYF. As DNA, the CDR3 is TGCAGCGTTGGTTTAGCCCCAGATACGCAGTATTTT.

This clonotype was detected ten times or more. V usage is TRBV29-1 and J usage is TRBJ1-2; 7 nucleotides line up with TRBD1. The V segment lost 4 bases and the J segment 11 bases; nucleotides outside the gene matches: 22. The CDR3 is 16 amino acids. Looked up from germline, CDR1 is SQVTM and CDR2 is ANQGSEA. This CDR3 reads CSVVGIGYRGGVRYTF. For the CDR3, the DNA is TGCAGCGTTGTGGGTATCGGGTACAGGGGAGGTGTAAGGTACACCTTC.

Concerning this clonotype: This could be a read error, since a much larger clone is one nucleotide away. CDR3 nucleotides: TGTGCCAGCAGTCGAAACAGGGGCACGAGTGGCCACACCTTC. Amino acid sequence: CASSRNRGTSGHTF. This chain uses TRBV6-2 or TRBV6-3 with TRBJ1-2; 7 nucleotides agree with TRBD1. Germline CDR1 is MNHEY and CDR2 is SVGEGT. The CDR3 contains 14 residues.

This clonotype was picked up many times. This chain connects TRBV7-9 to TRBJ2-1; D is possibly TRBD1 (6 bases). The CDR3 runs 18 residues. Germline V gives CDR1 SEHNR, CDR2 FQNEAQ (reference sequence). Trimming pared 5 bases from V and 8 bases from J, leaving 28 bases between. The CDR3 nucleotides read TGTGCCAGCAGCCGACCCATTAGGAACAGGGACCTTGGTGATGAGCAGTTCTTC. Protein: CASSRPIRNRDLGDEQFF. Full variable domain (remainder filled in from reference TRBV7-9 and TRBJ2-1): DTGVSQNPRHKITKRGQNVTFRCDPISEHNRLYWYRQTLGQGPEFLTYFQNEAQLEKSRLLSDRFSAERPKGSFSTLEIQRTEQGDSAMYLCASSRPIRNRDLGDEQFFGPGTRLTVL.